This T cell receptor beta chain was found in a study of blood T cell repertoires in COVID-19. Study context: PBMCs, B-cell-depleted T cells, or T cells provided the cDNA or gDNA that made up the material.

This clone was recorded only once. CDR3 length: 13 amino acids. Trimming shortened V by 1 base and J by 8 bases, and 12 bases separated the two germline ends. CDR1 is LGHDT, CDR2 YNNKEL, per germline (reference sequence). Produced via immunoSEQ multiplex PCR; TCRdb's table is partial and in-frame only. Of roughly 110,000 clones in the sample, 75% to 90% were seen once. This TCR was recovered from a human donor in a cohort sampled during active COVID-19. The chain couples TRBV3-1 (or the pseudogene TRBV3-2) to TRBJ2-7; no clear D gene. The sample was peripheral blood. CDR3 nucleotide sequence: TGTGCCAGCAGCCAAGGAGCTTCCTCCCAGCAGTACTTC. Translated: CASSQGASSQQYF.